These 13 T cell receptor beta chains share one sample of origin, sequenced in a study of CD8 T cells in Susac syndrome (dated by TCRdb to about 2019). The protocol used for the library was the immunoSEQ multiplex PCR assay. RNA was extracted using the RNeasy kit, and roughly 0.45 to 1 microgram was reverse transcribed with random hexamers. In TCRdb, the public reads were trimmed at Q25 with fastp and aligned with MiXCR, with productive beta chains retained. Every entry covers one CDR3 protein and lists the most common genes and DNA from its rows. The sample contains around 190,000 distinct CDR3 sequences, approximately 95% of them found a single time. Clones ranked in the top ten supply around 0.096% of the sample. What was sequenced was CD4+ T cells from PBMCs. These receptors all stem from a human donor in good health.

CDR3 in amino acids: CASRSDTVYGYTF. CDR3 nucleotide sequence: TGTGCCAGCAGGTCCGACACCGTCTATGGCTACACCTTC. V gene TRBV2 combines with J gene TRBJ1-2; no definite D call. Germline V gives CDR1 SNHLY, CDR2 FYNNEI. The V end lost 6 bases, the J end lost 4 bases, and 12 bases lay between the germline ends. CDR3 size: 13 residues.

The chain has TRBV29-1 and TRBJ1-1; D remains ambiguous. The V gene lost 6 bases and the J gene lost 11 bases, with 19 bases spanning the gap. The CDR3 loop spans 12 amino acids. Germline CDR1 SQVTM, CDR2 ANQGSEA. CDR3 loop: CSVLLSSPGAFF. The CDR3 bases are TGCAGCGTCCTCCTTTCATCGCCCGGTGCTTTCTTT.

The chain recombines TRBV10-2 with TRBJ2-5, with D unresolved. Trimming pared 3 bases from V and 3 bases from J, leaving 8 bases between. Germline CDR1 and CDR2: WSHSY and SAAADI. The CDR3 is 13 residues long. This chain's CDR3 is CASSESVKETQYF. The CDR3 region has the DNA TGCGCCAGCAGTGAATCCGTTAAAGAGACCCAGTACTTC.

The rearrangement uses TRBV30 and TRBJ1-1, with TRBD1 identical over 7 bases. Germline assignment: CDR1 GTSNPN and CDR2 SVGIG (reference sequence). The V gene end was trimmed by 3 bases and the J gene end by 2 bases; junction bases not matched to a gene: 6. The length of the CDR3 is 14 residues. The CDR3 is CAWRRDRTNTEAFF. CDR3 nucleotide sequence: TGTGCCTGGAGGAGGGACAGAACAAACACTGAAGCTTTCTTT.

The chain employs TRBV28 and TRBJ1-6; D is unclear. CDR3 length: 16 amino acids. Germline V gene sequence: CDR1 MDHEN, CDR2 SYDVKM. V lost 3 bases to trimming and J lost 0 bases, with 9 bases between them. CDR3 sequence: CASSFLASSYNSPLHF. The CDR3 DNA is TGTGCCAGCAGTTTTTTGGCTAGCTCCTATAATTCACCCCTCCACTTT. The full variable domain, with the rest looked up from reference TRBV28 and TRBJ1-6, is DVKVTQSSRYLVKRTGEKVFLECVQDMDHENMFWYRQDPGLGLRLIYFSYDVKMKEKGDIPEGYSVSREKKERFSLILESASTNQTSMYLCASSFLASSYNSPLHFGNGTRLTVT.

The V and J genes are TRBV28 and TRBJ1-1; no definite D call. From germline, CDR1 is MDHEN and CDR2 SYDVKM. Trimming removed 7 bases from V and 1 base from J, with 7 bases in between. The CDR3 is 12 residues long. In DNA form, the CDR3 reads TGTGCCAGCACTCACAGGAACACTGAAGCTTTCTTT. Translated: CASTHRNTEAFF. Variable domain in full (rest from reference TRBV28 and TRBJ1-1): DVKVTQSSRYLVKRTGEKVFLECVQDMDHENMFWYRQDPGLGLRLIYFSYDVKMKEKGDIPEGYSVSREKKERFSLILESASTNQTSMYLCASTHRNTEAFFGQGTRLTVV.

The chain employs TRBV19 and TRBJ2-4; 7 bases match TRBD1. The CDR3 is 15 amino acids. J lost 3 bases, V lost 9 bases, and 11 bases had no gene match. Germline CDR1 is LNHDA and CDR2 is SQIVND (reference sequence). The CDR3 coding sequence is TGTGCCAGCTCGACAGGGCACCAGGTCAAAAACATTCAGTACTTC. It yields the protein CASSTGHQVKNIQYF. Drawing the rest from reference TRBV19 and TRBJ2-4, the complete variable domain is DGGITQSPKYLFRKEGQNVTLSCEQNLNHDAMYWYRQDPGQGLRLIYYSQIVNDFQKGDIAEGYSVSREKKESFPLTVTSAQKNPTAFYLCASSTGHQVKNIQYFGAGTRLSVL.

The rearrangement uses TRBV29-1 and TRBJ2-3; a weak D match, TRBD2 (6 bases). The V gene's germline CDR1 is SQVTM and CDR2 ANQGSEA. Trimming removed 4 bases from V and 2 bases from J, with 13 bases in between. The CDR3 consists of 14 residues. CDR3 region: CSVVERAVTDTQYF. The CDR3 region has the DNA TGCAGCGTTGTGGAGCGGGCGGTCACAGATACGCAGTATTTT.

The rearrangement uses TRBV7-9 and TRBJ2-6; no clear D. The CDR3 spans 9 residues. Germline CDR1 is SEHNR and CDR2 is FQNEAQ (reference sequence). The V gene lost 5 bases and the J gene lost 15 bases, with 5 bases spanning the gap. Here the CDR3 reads CASSGALTF. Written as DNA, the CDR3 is TGTGCCAGCAGCGGTGCCCTGACTTTC. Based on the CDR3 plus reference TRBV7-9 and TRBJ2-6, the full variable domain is DTGVSQNPRHKITKRGQNVTFRCDPISEHNRLYWYRQTLGQGPEFLTYFQNEAQLEKSRLLSDRFSAERPKGSFSTLEIQRTEQGDSAMYLCASSGALTFGAGSRLTVL.

CDR3 nucleotide sequence: TGTGCCAGCAGGCGACCCGAGCCGAACTACGAGCAGTACGTC. This sequence encodes CASRRPEPNYEQYV. V gene TRBV6-2 or TRBV6-3 combines with J gene TRBJ2-7; no firm D call. CDR3 length equals 14 residues. V lost 6 bases to trimming and J lost 3 bases, with 15 bases between them. Per the germline V gene, CDR1 is MNHEY and CDR2 is SVGEGT.

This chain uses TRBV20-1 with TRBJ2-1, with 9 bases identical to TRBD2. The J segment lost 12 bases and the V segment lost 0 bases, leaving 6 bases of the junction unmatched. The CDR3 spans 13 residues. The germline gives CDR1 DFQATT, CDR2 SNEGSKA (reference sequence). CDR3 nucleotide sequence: TGCAGTGCTAGAGATTGGGCTAGCGGGGCGCAGTTCTTC. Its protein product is CSARDWASGAQFF.

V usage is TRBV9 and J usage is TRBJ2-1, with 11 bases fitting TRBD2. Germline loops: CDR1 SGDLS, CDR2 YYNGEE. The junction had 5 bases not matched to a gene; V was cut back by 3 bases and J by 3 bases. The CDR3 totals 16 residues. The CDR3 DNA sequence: TGTGCCAGCAGCGCTCTACTAGCGGGGGTCTACAATGAGCAGTTCTTC. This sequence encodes CASSALLAGVYNEQFF.

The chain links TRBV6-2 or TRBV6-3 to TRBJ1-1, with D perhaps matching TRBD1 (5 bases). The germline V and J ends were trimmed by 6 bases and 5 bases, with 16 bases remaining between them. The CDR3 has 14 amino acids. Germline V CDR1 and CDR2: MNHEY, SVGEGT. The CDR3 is CASRRGDRRTEAFF. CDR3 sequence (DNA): TGTGCCAGCAGACGAGGGGACCGAAGAACTGAAGCTTTCTTT.